This T cell receptor beta chain was observed in a study of cytomegalovirus exposure and HLA in healthy donors. Study information: The 90 to 150 validation repertoires were produced on the same platform as the roughly 700 repertoires of the first cohort. This was reported in a later analysis. Study-wide results and caveats: Rarity characterized most TCR sequences, yet some public TCRs appeared in many donors.

Trimming pared 6 bases from V and 6 bases from J, leaving 16 bases between. This CDR3 has 14 residues. The germline V gene encodes CDR1 SGHRS and CDR2 YFSETQ. Of note for this clone: Its antigen is unknown.

Assay: immunoSEQ multiplex PCR; the TCRdb copy retains only in-frame clones and omits some. The repertoire holds 210,000 or so clones, with about 91% as singletons. The clonotype was recovered from a woman in her late teens or twenties in good health and CMV-seronegative. The rearrangement links TRBV5-1 to TRBJ2-1, with a weak D call TRBD1 (8 bases). Sequenced sample: PBMCs. CDR3 nucleotides: TGCGCCAGCAAGAGCGGGACAGGCGGCAATGAGCAGTTCTTC. Translated, it gives CASKSGTGGNEQFF. Combining the CDR3 with reference TRBV5-1 and TRBJ2-1 gives the whole variable domain KAGVTQTPRYLIKTRGQQVTLSCSPISGHRSVSWYQQTPGQGLQFLFEYFSETQRNKGNFPGRFSGRQFSNSRSEMNVSTLELGDSALYLCASKSGTGGNEQFFGPGTRLTVL.